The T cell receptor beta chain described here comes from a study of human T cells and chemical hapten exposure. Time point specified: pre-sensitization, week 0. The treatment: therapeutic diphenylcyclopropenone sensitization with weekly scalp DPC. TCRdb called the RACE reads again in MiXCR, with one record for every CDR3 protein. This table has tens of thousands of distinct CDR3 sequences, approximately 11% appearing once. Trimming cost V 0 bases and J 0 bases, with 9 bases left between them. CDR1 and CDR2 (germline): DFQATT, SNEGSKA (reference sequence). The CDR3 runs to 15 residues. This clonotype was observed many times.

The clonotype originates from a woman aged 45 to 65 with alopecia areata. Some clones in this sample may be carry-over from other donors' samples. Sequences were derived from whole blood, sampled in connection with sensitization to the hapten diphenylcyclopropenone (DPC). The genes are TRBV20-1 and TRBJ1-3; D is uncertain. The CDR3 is CSARDHTASGNTIYF. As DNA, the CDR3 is TGCAGTGCTAGAGATCACACAGCCTCTGGAAACACCATATATTTT.